This T cell receptor beta chain derives from a study of blood T cell repertoires in COVID-19. The ends were cut back, 4 bases at V and 5 bases at J, with 15 bases in the middle. CDR1 is MGHDK and CDR2 is SYGVNS in the germline V gene. The CDR3 length is 15 residues. The method was immunoSEQ multiplex PCR; TCRdb's version includes in-frame clones alone and lacks a portion of them. This sample has about 180,000 clones, with approximately 80% found just once. Sequenced sample: peripheral blood. The sequence derives from a human donor in a cohort sampled during active COVID-19. V is TRBV25-1 and J is TRBJ2-1; a possible D gene is TRBD1 (6 bases). The CDR3 loop is CASSAAGEYDNEQFF. The CDR3 bases are TGTGCCAGCAGTGCAGCAGGGGAGTACGACAATGAGCAGTTCTTC.